This T cell receptor beta chain originates from a study of CD8 T cell repertoires and HIV-1 epitope variants. As for the study in general: T cells were stimulated with Twenty-five Gag and Nef peptides separately. Controls were a CMV, EBV and flu pool, Ebola AY9, and no peptide. Tested: three Gag epitope families, Nef HW9 and YT9.

Losses at the gene ends were 9 bases for V and 6 bases for J; bases not matched to a gene: 16. The CDR3 runs to 15 residues. Germline CDR1 reads ENHRY; CDR2 reads SYGVKD. Study-level results: The TAALDMSHF plasma variant had no responses, unlike KF9 (about 5 clonotypes) and HW9 (one).

This clone was picked up a small number of times. What it binds is unknown. Method: immunoSEQ multiplex PCR; TCRdb's copy keeps in-frame clones and lacks some. The table includes about 7,100 clones, less than 75% detected once. This clonotype originated in a male donor with HIV. The material sequenced was cultured CD8+ T cells derived from PBMCs. This chain uses TRBV10-3 with TRBJ1-1; TRBD1 agrees at 7 bases. CDR3 DNA sequence: TGTGCCATGACTTCCGGGACAGCGAGATTCGCTGAAGCTTTCTTT. Amino acid sequence: CAMTSGTARFAEAFF.